These 18 T cell receptor beta chains came from one sample sequenced in a study of somatic mutations in cytotoxic T cells in rheumatoid arthritis. The table came from immunoSEQ multiplex PCR; TCRdb's copy has only in-frame clones and leaves some out. The repertoire has roughly 30,000 clones, 80% to 85% of them found once; the top ten carry 8% to 9%. Sequenced input: CD8+ T cells sorted from blood. These receptors were collected from an adult with rheumatoid arthritis.

The chain links TRBV11-2 to TRBJ2-7; 9 bases line up with TRBD2. The CDR3 contains 15 residues. After removal of 1 base from V and 2 bases from J, the junction contained 3 bases not matched to a gene. Germline V gene sequence: CDR1 SGHAT, CDR2 FQNNGV. CDR3 sequence: CASSLGGGEAYEQYF. CDR3 sequence (DNA): TGTGCCAGCAGCTTAGGCGGGGGGGAGGCCTACGAGCAGTACTTC.

The V and J genes are TRBV27 and TRBJ1-1, with a tentative D call TRBD1 (5 bases). V lost 3 bases and J lost 4, with 12 bases in between. The length of the CDR3 is 14 residues. Germline V lookup: CDR1 MNHEY, CDR2 SMNVEV (reference sequence). CDR3 protein: CASSFRVDGTEAFF. The CDR3 coding sequence is TGTGCCAGCAGTTTCAGGGTCGACGGCACTGAAGCTTTCTTT.

This clone was detected only once. The chain is built from TRBV4-2 and TRBJ2-1; D perhaps matches TRBD2 (6 bases). The CDR3 runs 16 residues. V was pared by 0 bases and J by 0 bases, with 9 bases between. In germline, CDR1 is LGHNA, CDR2 YNFKEQ. CDR3 in amino acids: CASSQDSSVSYNEQFF. Here the CDR3 DNA reads TGTGCCAGCAGCCAAGATTCTAGCGTCTCCTACAATGAGCAGTTCTTC.

CDR3 amino acids: CASSLGFGGQETQYF. The CDR3, as DNA: TGTGCCAGCAGCTTAGGTTTCGGGGGGCAAGAGACCCAGTACTTC. The J gene is TRBJ2-5, the V gene TRBV7-8; the match to TRBD2 covers 7 bases. The CDR3 loop spans 15 amino acids. Germline V gene lookup returns CDR1 SGHVS and CDR2 FQNEAQ. Germline trimming cut 1 base from V and 2 bases from J; bases unmatched to any gene: 4.

The chain couples TRBV6-4 to TRBJ2-1, with 10 bases identical to TRBD2. From germline, CDR1 is MRHNA and CDR2 SNTAGT. The CDR3 is 15 residues long. V was clipped by 3 bases and J by 3 bases; unmatched bases: 2. The CDR3 nucleotides read TGTGCCAGCAGTGAATCTAGCGGGAGCTACAATGAGCAGTTCTTC. Its translation: CASSESSGSYNEQFF.

J is TRBJ1-4 and V is TRBV7-9; no definite D call. Germline CDR1 and CDR2: SEHNR and FQNEAQ (reference sequence). The CDR3 extends over 16 amino acids. The ends were cut back, 2 bases at V and 1 base at J, with 11 bases in the middle. The CDR3 loop reads CASSLPYGGTNEKLFF. In DNA, the CDR3 is TGTGCCAGCAGCTTACCGTACGGTGGAACTAATGAAAAACTGTTTTTT.

The rearrangement joins TRBV6-6 to TRBJ1-1; D perhaps matches TRBD1 (5 bases). Germline loops: CDR1 MNHNY, CDR2 SVGAGI (reference sequence). The germline V and J ends were trimmed by 2 bases and 8 bases, with 12 bases remaining between them. The CDR3 runs to 13 residues. CDR3 nucleotide sequence: TGTGCCAGCAGTTACCCCTCATGGGACGAAGCTTTCTTT. This sequence encodes CASSYPSWDEAFF.

CDR3 sequence: CASSLGRGGETQYF. The CDR3 DNA reads as TGTGCCAGCAGCTTAGGGCGGGGTGGAGAGACCCAGTACTTC. The J gene is TRBJ2-5, the V gene TRBV7-7, with D maybe TRBD2 (6 bases). The germline V and J ends were trimmed by 1 base and 4 bases, with 10 bases remaining between them. The CDR3 covers 14 residues. The germline V gene has CDR1 SSHAT and CDR2 FNYEAQ (reference sequence).

The V and J genes are TRBV11-3 and TRBJ2-7; 8 bases match TRBD2. The CDR3 consists of 15 residues. V was clipped by 1 base and J by 7 bases; unmatched bases: 9. CDR1 is SGHNT, CDR2 YENEEA, per germline. The CDR3 reads CASSLAGGPGWEQYF. CDR3 nucleotide sequence: TGTGCCAGCAGCTTAGCGGGAGGGCCCGGGTGGGAGCAGTACTTC.

The sample holds one count of this clone. The chain employs TRBV7-9 and TRBJ1-4; possibly TRBD1 for D (6 bases). The CDR3 loop spans 15 amino acids. Germline CDR1 SEHNR, CDR2 FQNEAQ (reference sequence). Trimming shortened V by 5 bases and J by 6 bases, and 16 bases separated the two germline ends. The CDR3 sequence is CASSTIRGRYEKLFF. Written as DNA, the CDR3 is TGTGCCAGCAGCACCATCAGGGGTCGATATGAAAAACTGTTTTTT.

CDR3 amino acids: CASSHPRGGALNTGELFF. The CDR3 coding sequence is TGCGCCAGCAGCCACCCGCGGGGCGGGGCGTTGAACACCGGGGAGCTGTTTTTT. The V gene is TRBV4-3, the J gene TRBJ2-2, with TRBD2 as a possible D gene (6 bases). This CDR3 comprises 18 residues. The V end was cut by 3 bases, the J end by 1 base, with 18 bases between. Per germline, CDR1 LGHNA and CDR2 YSLEER.

CDR3 sequence (DNA): TGCGCCAGCAGCCAAGCCGACCAGTACGAGCAGTACTTC. Its translation is CASSQADQYEQYF. The chain recombines TRBV4-1 with TRBJ2-7; no clear D gene. The germline V gene encodes CDR1 MGHRA and CDR2 YSYEKL. V was trimmed by 1 base and J by 4 bases, leaving 8 bases between them. This CDR3 spans 13 amino acids.

The chain recombines TRBV29-1 with TRBJ1-1; D is perhaps TRBD1 (5 bases). V gave up 7 bases and J gave up 1 base, with 16 bases separating them. This CDR3 has 14 amino acids. Germline V lookup: CDR1 SQVTM, CDR2 ANQGSEA. CDR3 sequence: CSGGRAAGNTEAFF. CDR3 DNA: TGCAGCGGGGGACGGGCGGCGGGGAACACTGAAGCTTTCTTT.

The genes are TRBV4-3 and TRBJ2-2; 7 bases match TRBD1. Looked up from germline, CDR1 is LGHNA and CDR2 is YSLEER. The CDR3 consists of 15 residues. V was clipped by 4 bases and J by 1 base; unmatched bases: 3. The CDR3 DNA reads TGCGCCAGCAGCCCATACAGGGGGAACACCGGGGAGCTGTTTTTT. As protein: CASSPYRGNTGELFF.

The chain combines TRBV6-4 with TRBJ1-3, with D possibly being TRBD1 (5 bases). Trimming took 0 bases from V and 2 from J, leaving 11 bases between them. The CDR3 totals 16 residues. Per the germline V gene, CDR1 is MRHNA and CDR2 is SNTAGT. CDR3 in DNA: TGTGCCAGCAGTGACTCGAGGGAGGGGCCTGGAAACACCATATATTTT. Its protein product is CASSDSREGPGNTIYF.

The rearrangement links TRBV6-5 to TRBJ1-3; no clear D gene. V shed 4 bases and J shed 0 bases, with 7 bases lying between them. In germline, CDR1 is MNHEY, CDR2 SVGAGI. This CDR3 has 14 residues. CDR3 in DNA: TGTGCCAGCAGTTCGGGATACTCTGGAAACACCATATATTTT. Translating gives CASSSGYSGNTIYF.

The V and J genes are TRBV19 and TRBJ2-2, with D unclear. Germline CDR1 LNHDA, CDR2 SQIVND (reference sequence). Trimming cost V 3 bases and J 2 bases, with 10 bases left between them. This CDR3 has 15 residues. The DNA for the CDR3 is TGTGCCAGTAGTATGACGGGCTCAAACACCGGGGAGCTGTTTTTT. Protein product: CASSMTGSNTGELFF.

The count of this clone is one. V and J are TRBV6-1 and TRBJ2-3; 10 bases fit TRBD2. The V segment lost 3 bases and the J segment 2 bases; nucleotides outside the gene matches: 17. CDR1 is MNHNS and CDR2 is SASEGT in the germline V gene. The CDR3 is 20 amino acids. The CDR3 loop reads CASSDAPWVAGGPNTDTQYF. In DNA, the CDR3 is TGTGCCAGCAGTGATGCCCCCTGGGTAGCGGGGGGCCCTAACACAGATACGCAGTATTTT.